This T cell receptor (beta chain) was identified in a study of blood T cell repertoires in COVID-19. Libraries were prepared by immunoSEQ multiplex PCR; TCRdb keeps only in-frame clonotypes and omits some of them. The sample lists some 190,000 clones; roughly 81% were seen once. Sequencing was performed on peripheral blood. The receptor was derived from a woman in her 40s with COVID-19, enrolled during active disease.

CDR3 region: CASSEGQGDLLSGQYF. The CDR3 coding sequence is TGTGCCAGCAGCGAAGGACAGGGGGATCTCCTGTCGGGTCAGTACTTC. This rearrangement joins TRBV7-9 to TRBJ2-4; 10 nucleotides align to TRBD1. Germline V gene data show CDR1 as SEHNR and CDR2 as FQNEAQ (reference sequence). V was clipped by 5 bases and J by 12 bases; unmatched bases: 16. The CDR3 is made up of 16 amino acids. Based on the CDR3 plus reference TRBV7-9 and TRBJ2-4, the full variable domain is DTGVSQNPRHKITKRGQNVTFRCDPISEHNRLYWYRQTLGQGPEFLTYFQNEAQLEKSRLLSDRFSAERPKGSFSTLEIQRTEQGDSAMYLCASSEGQGDLLSGQYFGAGTRLSVL.